The clone carrying this T cell receptor beta chain was recorded a few times. Antigen specificity is unknown. This record comes from a study of post-analysis software for immune sequencing data. Notes on the study in general: Under F measure analysis, samples from one preparation batch co-clustered strongly. About five TRBV segments appeared more often in patients than in controls, and TRBV5-6, TRBV5-1 and TRBV20-1 were among these.

The germline gives CDR1 MDHEN, CDR2 SYDVKM. CDR3 size: 16 residues. V dropped 2 bases and J dropped 5; count of bases not matched to a gene: 8. Researchers reported that TCR beta cDNA libraries carried unique molecular identifiers. MiXCR, run by TCRdb on the PCR reads, gives a single entry per CDR3 protein. The table has fewer than 850,000 distinct CDR3 sequences, roughly 27% seen once. Input material: blood. This receptor was identified in a girl between 10 and 17 years old with multiple sclerosis. This chain connects TRBV28 to TRBJ2-3; 9 positions agree with TRBD1. For the CDR3, the DNA is TGTGCCAGCAGTTTAGATCGGGACAGGGCAGGAGATACGCAGTATTTT. Translation gives CASSLDRDRAGDTQYF.